This TCR beta chain was recovered during a study of early T cells in non-severe SARS-CoV-2 infection. Study as a whole: The input, bulk RNA from unsorted whole blood, was sequenced, and chains were unpaired. Study conclusions and caveats: The study's VDJdb matching favored anti-spike CD8 responses and missed private and CD4 specificities.

Germline V lookup: CDR1 MNHNS, CDR2 SASEGT. The CDR3 totals 14 residues. V was cut by 1 base and J by 10 bases, with 11 bases left in between. This clonotype showed up many times. Its antigen is not identified. The TCR library protocol attached unique molecular identifiers to the individual cDNA molecules. TCRdb reanalysed the 5' RACE reads using MiXCR and keeps one entry per CDR3 protein. The sample holds approximately 75,000 distinct CDR3 sequences; 3.5% to 6% are singletons and the top ten take 3.6%. The receptor's source is an adult who was a healthcare worker with PCR-confirmed SARS-CoV-2 infection or an uninfected control (not recorded which). The donor label of this sample is uncertain. Specimen: whole blood, collected at baseline. The chain recombines TRBV6-1 with TRBJ1-6; D gene uncertain. CDR3 in amino acids: CASSEDGVRSPLHF. CDR3 nucleotides: TGTGCCAGCAGTGAAGACGGGGTACGGTCACCCCTCCACTTT.